Listed below are T cell receptor beta chains from one sample, sequenced in a study of blood T cell repertoires in COVID-19. Assay used: immunoSEQ multiplex PCR; TCRdb lists only in-frame clones, some missing. The sample lists fewer than 200,000 clones; roughly 89% were seen once. Sequenced material: peripheral blood. The receptor set was obtained from a woman in her 70s with COVID-19, enrolled during active disease. CDR3s include the opening cysteine and the closing phenylalanine or tryptophan. The D gene is left open where the match is weak. Clone sizes are given selectively: once, few, many, or a class where the clone is expanded.

abundance: -; j_gene: TRBJ2-3; d_gene: TRBD2; v_gene: TRBV5-4; CDR3aa: CASSQRPSGRVGDTQYF; CDR3nt: TGTGCCAGCAGCCAAAGACCGAGCGGGAGGGTGGGAGATACGCAGTATTTT
abundance: -; j_gene: TRBJ1-1; d_gene: -; v_gene: TRBV20-1; CDR3aa: CSATLDTEAFF; CDR3nt: TGCAGTGCTACTCTCGACACTGAAGCTTTCTTT
abundance: -; j_gene: TRBJ1-5; d_gene: -; v_gene: TRBV19; CDR3aa: CASSPHDSNNQPQHF; CDR3nt: TGTGCCAGTAGTCCTCACGACAGCAACAATCAGCCCCAGCATTTT
abundance: -; j_gene: TRBJ2-3; d_gene: -; v_gene: TRBV5-1; CDR3aa: CASSWEGSGITDTQYF; CDR3nt: TGCGCCAGCAGCTGGGAAGGTAGCGGAATCACAGATACGCAGTATTTT
abundance: -; j_gene: TRBJ2-5; d_gene: TRBD2; v_gene: TRBV2; CDR3aa: CASSASGSILETQYF; CDR3nt: TGTGCCAGCAGCGCTAGCGGGAGTATATTGGAGACCCAGTACTTC
abundance: -; j_gene: TRBJ1-1; d_gene: TRBD1; v_gene: TRBV5-1; CDR3aa: CASSYSGQGDTEAFF; CDR3nt: TGCGCCAGCAGCTACTCGGGACAGGGGGACACTGAAGCTTTCTTT
abundance: -; j_gene: TRBJ1-1; d_gene: -; v_gene: TRBV29-1; CDR3aa: CSVRDPSAGTEAFF; CDR3nt: TGCAGCGTTAGGGACCCCTCAGCGGGCACTGAAGCTTTCTTT
abundance: few; j_gene: TRBJ2-1; d_gene: -; v_gene: TRBV3-1/TRBV3-2; CDR3aa: CASSQAGTDEQFF; CDR3nt: TGTGCCAGCAGCCAAGCGGGAACCGATGAGCAGTTCTTC
abundance: -; j_gene: TRBJ1-2; d_gene: -; v_gene: TRBV5-1; CDR3aa: CASSLGGENYGYTF; CDR3nt: TGCGCCAGCAGCTTGGGGGGAGAGAACTATGGCTACACCTTC
abundance: once; j_gene: TRBJ1-2; d_gene: -; v_gene: TRBV7-9; CDR3aa: CASSSLQGPGYGYTF; CDR3nt: TGCGCCAGCAGCTCACTACAAGGTCCCGGCTATGGCTACACCTTC